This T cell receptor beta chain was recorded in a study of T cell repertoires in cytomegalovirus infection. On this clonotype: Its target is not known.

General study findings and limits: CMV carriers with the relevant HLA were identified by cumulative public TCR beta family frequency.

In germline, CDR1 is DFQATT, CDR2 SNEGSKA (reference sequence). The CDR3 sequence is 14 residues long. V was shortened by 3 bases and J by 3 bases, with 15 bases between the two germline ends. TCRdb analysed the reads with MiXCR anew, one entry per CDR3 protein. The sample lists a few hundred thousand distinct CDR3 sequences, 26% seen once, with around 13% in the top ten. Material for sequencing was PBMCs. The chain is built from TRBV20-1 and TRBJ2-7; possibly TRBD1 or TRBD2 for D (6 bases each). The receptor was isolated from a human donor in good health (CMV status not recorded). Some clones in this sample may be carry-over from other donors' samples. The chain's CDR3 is CSASKGGLGYEQYF. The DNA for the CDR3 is TGCAGTGCTAGTAAGGGGGGTCTCGGCTACGAGCAGTACTTC.